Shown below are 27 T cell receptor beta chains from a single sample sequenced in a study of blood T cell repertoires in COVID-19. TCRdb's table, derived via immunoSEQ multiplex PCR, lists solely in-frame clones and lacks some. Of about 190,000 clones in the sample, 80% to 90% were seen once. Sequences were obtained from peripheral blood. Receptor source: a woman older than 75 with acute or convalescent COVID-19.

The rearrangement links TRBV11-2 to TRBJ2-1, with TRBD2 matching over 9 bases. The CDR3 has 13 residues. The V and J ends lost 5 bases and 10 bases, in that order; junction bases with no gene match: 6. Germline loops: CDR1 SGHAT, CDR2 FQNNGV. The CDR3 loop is CASSPAGGNEQFF. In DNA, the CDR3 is TGTGCCAGCAGCCCGGCGGGAGGGAACGAGCAGTTCTTC.

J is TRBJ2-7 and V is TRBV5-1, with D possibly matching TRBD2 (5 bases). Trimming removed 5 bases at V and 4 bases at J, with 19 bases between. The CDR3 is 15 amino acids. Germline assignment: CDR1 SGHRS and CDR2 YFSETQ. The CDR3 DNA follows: TGCGCCAGCAGTTTAACGGACTCGACCCGTTACGAGCAGTACTTC. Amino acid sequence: CASSLTDSTRYEQYF.

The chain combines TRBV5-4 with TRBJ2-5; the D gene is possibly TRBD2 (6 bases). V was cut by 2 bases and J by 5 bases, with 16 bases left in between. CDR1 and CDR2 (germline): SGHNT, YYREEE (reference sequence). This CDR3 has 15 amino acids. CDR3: CASSFPGLAGETQYF. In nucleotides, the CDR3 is TGTGCCAGCAGCTTCCCGGGTCTTGCGGGGGAGACCCAGTACTTC.

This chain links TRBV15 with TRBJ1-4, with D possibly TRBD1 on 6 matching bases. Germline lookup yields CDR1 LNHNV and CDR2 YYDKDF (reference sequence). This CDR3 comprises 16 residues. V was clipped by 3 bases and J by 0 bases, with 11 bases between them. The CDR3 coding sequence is TGTGCCACCAGCAGCGCAGGGGTTGCAACTAATGAAAAACTGTTTTTT. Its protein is CATSSAGVATNEKLFF.

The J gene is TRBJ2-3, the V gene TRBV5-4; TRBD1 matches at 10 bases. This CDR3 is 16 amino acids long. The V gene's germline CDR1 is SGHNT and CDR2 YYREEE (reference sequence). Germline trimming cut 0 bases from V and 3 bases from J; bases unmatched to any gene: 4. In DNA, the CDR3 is TGTGCCAGCAGCTTGGGCAGACAGGGGGCAACAGATACGCAGTATTTT. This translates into CASSLGRQGATDTQYF.

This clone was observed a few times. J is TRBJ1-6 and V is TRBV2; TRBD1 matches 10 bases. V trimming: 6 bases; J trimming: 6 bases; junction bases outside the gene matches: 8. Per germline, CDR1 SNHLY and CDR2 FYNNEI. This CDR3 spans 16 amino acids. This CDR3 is CASRSGTGEGNSPLHF. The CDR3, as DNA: TGTGCCAGCAGATCCGGGACAGGGGAAGGTAATTCACCCCTCCACTTT. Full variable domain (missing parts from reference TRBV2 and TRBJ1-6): EPEVTQTPSHQVTQMGQEVILRCVPISNHLYFYWYRQILGQKVEFLVSFYNNEISEKSEIFDDQFSVERPDGSNFTLKIRSTKLEDSAMYFCASRSGTGEGNSPLHFGNGTRLTVT.

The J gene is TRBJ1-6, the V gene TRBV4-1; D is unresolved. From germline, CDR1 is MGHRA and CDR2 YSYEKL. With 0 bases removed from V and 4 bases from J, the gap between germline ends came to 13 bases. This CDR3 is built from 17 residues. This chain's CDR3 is CASSQEVPTGYNSPLHF. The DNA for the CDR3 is TGCGCCAGCAGCCAAGAAGTACCGACGGGTTATAATTCACCCCTCCACTTT.

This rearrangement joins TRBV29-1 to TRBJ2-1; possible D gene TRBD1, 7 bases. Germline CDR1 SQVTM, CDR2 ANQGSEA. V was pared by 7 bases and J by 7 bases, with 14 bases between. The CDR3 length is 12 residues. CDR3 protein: CSAQGGSNEQFF. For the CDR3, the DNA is TGCAGCGCCCAGGGGGGAAGTAATGAGCAGTTCTTC.

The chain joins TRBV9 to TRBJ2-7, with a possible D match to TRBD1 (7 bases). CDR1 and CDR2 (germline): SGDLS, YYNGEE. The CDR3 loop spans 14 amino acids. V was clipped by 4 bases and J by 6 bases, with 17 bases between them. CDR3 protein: CASSPPARGAEQYF. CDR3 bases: TGTGCCAGCAGCCCCCCCGCCAGGGGGGCCGAGCAGTACTTC.

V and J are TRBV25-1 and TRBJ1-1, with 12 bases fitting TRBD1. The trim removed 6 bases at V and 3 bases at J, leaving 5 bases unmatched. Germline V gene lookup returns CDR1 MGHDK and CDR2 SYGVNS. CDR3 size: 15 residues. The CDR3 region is CASRGTGGMYTEAFF. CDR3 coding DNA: TGTGCCAGCAGAGGGACAGGGGGCATGTACACTGAAGCTTTCTTT.

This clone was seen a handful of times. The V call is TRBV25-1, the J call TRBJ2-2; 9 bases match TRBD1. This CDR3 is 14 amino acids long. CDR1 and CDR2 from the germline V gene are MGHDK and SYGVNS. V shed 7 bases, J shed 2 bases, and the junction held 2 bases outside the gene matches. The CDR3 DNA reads TGTGCCAGCACGGGACAGGGAAACACCGGGGAGCTGTTTTTT. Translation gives CASTGQGNTGELFF.

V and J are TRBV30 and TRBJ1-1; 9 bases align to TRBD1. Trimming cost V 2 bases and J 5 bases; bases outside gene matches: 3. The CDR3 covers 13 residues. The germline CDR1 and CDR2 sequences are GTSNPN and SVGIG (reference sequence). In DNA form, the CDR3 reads TGTGCCTGGAGTAGACAGGGGGATACTGAAGCTTTCTTT. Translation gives CAWSRQGDTEAFF.

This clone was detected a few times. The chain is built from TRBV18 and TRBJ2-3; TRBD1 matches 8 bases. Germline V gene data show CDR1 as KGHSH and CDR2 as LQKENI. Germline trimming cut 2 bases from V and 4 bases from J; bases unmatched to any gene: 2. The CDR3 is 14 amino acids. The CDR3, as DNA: TGTGCCAGCTCACCATGGACAGGGTCAGATACGCAGTATTTT. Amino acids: CASSPWTGSDTQYF.

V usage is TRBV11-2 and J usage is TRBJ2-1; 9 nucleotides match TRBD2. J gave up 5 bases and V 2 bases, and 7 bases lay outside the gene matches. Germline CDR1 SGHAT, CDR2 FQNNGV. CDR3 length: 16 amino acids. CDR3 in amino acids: CASSLMYPSGNNEQFF. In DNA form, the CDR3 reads TGTGCCAGCAGCTTAATGTACCCTAGCGGGAACAATGAGCAGTTCTTC.

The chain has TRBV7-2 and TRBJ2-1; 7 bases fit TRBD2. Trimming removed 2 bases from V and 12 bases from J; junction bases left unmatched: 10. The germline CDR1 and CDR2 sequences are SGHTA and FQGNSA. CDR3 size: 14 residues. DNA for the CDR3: TGTGCCAGCAGCTTAATCCGTGATCGGGGGGTGCAGTTCTTC. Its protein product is CASSLIRDRGVQFF.

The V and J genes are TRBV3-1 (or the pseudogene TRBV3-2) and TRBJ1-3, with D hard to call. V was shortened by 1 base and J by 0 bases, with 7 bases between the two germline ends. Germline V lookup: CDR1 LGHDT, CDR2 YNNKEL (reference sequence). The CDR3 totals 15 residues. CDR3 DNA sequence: TGTGCCAGCAGCCAAGCTTCGAGCTCTGGAAACACCATATATTTT. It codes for CASSQASSSGNTIYF.

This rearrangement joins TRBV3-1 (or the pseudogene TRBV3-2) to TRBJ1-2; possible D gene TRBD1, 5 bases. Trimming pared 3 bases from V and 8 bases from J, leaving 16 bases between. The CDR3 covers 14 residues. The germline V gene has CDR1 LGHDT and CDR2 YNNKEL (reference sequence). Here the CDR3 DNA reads TGTGCCAGCAGCCAGGGGATTGGCGGGGCCGGCTACACCTTC. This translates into CASSQGIGGAGYTF.

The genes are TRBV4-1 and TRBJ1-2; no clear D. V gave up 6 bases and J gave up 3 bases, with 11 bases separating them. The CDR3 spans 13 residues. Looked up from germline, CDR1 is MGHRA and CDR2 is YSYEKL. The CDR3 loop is CASSLNSYYGYTF. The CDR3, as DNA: TGCGCCAGCAGTCTAAACAGTTACTATGGCTACACCTTC.

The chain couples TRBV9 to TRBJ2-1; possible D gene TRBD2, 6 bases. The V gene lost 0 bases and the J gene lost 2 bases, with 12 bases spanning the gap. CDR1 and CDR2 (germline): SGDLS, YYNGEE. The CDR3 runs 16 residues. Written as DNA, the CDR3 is TGTGCCAGCAGCGTAGGAAACGGGGGAGCCTACAATGAGCAGTTCTTC. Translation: CASSVGNGGAYNEQFF.

CDR3 sequence (DNA): TGTGCCTACACACAGGGGAAGGTGAGCAATCAGCCCCAGCATTTT. This gives the protein CAYTQGKVSNQPQHF. The chain employs TRBV30 and TRBJ1-5; 7 bases line up with TRBD1. The CDR3 extends over 15 amino acids. In germline, CDR1 is GTSNPN, CDR2 SVGIG (reference sequence). Germline trimming cut 7 bases from V and 1 base from J; bases unmatched to any gene: 10.

The CDR3 spells CASSQSLAGADTQYF. CDR3 coding DNA: TGTGCCAGCAGCCAAAGTCTAGCGGGGGCAGATACGCAGTATTTT. V usage is TRBV14 and J usage is TRBJ2-3, with TRBD2 identical over 10 bases. With 2 bases clipped from V and 4 bases from J, the junction kept 3 bases outside the gene matches. Germline V gene lookup returns CDR1 SGHDN and CDR2 FVKESK. This CDR3 is 15 amino acids long.

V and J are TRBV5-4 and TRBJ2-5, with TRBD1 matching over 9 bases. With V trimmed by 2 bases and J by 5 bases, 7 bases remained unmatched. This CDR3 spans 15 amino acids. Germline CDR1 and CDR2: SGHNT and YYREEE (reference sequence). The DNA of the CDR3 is TGTGCCAGCAGCTTCGGGACAGGGCCATGGGAGACCCAGTACTTC. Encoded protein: CASSFGTGPWETQYF.

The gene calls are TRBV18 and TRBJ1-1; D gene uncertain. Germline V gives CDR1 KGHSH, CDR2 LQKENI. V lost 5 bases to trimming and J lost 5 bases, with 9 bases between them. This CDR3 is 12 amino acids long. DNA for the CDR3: TGTGCCAGCTCAGACTTAAGAACTGAAGCTTTCTTT. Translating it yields CASSDLRTEAFF.

The CDR3 protein is CASSLVGGRANEQFF. Written as DNA, the CDR3 is TGTGCCAGCAGCTTAGTTGGCGGGAGGGCCAATGAGCAGTTCTTC. The V gene is TRBV7-9, the J gene TRBJ2-1; 9 nucleotides match TRBD2. Trimming at V came to 1 base and at J to 6 bases, leaving 4 bases not matched to a gene. CDR3 length: 15 amino acids. The germline V gene has CDR1 SEHNR and CDR2 FQNEAQ (reference sequence).

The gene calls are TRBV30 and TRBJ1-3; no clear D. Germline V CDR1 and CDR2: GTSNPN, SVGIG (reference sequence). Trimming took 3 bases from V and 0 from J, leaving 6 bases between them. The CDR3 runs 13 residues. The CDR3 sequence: CAWSRSSGNTIYF. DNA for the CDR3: TGTGCCTGGAGCCGCAGCTCTGGAAACACCATATATTTT.

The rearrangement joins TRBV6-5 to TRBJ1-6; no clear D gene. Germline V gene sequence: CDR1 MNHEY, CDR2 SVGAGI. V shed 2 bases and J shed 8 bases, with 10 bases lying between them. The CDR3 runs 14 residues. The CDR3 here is CASSYEGPYSPLHF. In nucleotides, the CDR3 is TGTGCCAGCAGTTACGAGGGTCCGTATTCACCCCTCCACTTT.

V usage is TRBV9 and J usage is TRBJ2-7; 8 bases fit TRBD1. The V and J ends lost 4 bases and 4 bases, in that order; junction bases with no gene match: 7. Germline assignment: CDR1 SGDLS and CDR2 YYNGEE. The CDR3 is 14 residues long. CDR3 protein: CASSPRDRLYEQYF. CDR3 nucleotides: TGTGCCAGCAGCCCCCGGGACAGGCTTTACGAGCAGTACTTC. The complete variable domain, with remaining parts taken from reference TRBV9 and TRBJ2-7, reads DSGVTQTPKHLITATGQRVTLRCSPRSGDLSVYWYQQSLDQGLQFLIQYYNGEERAKGNILERFSAQQFPDLHSELNLSSLELGDSALYFCASSPRDRLYEQYFGPGTRLTVT.